What follows describes a single T cell receptor (beta chain). V was pared by 7 bases and J by 1 base, with 13 bases between. The CDR3 contains 14 residues. Germline CDR1 LNHDA, CDR2 SQIVND (reference sequence). The data are from a study of T cells after somatic rescue of genetic block. Libraries were prepared by immunoSEQ multiplex PCR; TCRdb keeps only in-frame clonotypes and omits some of them. In the table there are tens of thousands of clones, around 93% of which are singletons. Sequenced sample: peripheral blood mononuclear cells (PBMCs). V gene TRBV19 combines with J gene TRBJ2-5; D could derive from TRBD1 or TRBD2 (5 bases each). The sequence came from a middle-aged man. The CDR3 DNA follows: TGTGCCAGTAATCCGGGACGGAGCCAAGAGACCCAGTACTTC. It translates to CASNPGRSQETQYF.